This T cell receptor (beta chain) was sequenced in a study of PD-L1 blockade in urothelial cancer. Study overall: Males with bladder-origin urothelial cancer constituted about nine tenths of the roughly 29 patients.

Only in-frame clones appear in the TCRdb table, and some are missing; sequencing was by immunoSEQ multiplex PCR. The sample contains roughly 40,000 clones, about 89% of which appear only once. Study-wide results and caveats: By 3 weeks, tumor-associated blood clones had expanded more in durable-benefit patients.

Concerning this clone itself: Antigen specificity is unknown.

Time point here: peripheral blood 6 weeks after treatment start. After removal of 5 bases from V and 5 bases from J, the junction contained 2 bases not matched to a gene. Germline CDR1 and CDR2: MRHNA and SNTAGT. The CDR3 is made up of 14 amino acids. V is TRBV6-4 and J is TRBJ2-5, with 13 bases lining up with TRBD2. Source: PBMCs, taken around atezolizumab (anti-PD-L1) treatment. This sequence originates from a man aged 70 or older with urothelial cancer. The DNA for the CDR3 is TGTGCCAGCAGTCCACTAGCGGGAGGGGAGACCCAGTACTTC. Protein: CASSPLAGGETQYF.